Included here is one T cell receptor (beta chain) sequence, with context. Its antigen is currently not known. Per-nucleotide qualities are absent, and no much larger clonotype sits a single base away. Germline trimming amounts to 4 bases on V and 0 bases on J, with 7 as the count of junction bases outside the gene matches. The cysteine opens and the phenylalanine closes a CDR3 of 17 amino acids. Only CDR3 DNA is held: 51 bases, read in frame from base 1. The germline V gene encodes CDR1 PRHDT and CDR2 FYEKMQ (reference sequence). This record comes from a study of cytotoxic CD8 clonotypes in ibrutinib-treated CLL (dated by TCRdb to about 2021). Regarding the research as a whole: In this cohort, around 15 patients were treatment-naive and approximately 10 were relapsed/refractory, while some 18 had unmutated IGHV. Responses were partial in some 24 patients and complete in 2; after median approximately 67 months follow-up, around 14 stayed in remission and 12 progressed. Samples at response were collected after a median of 12 months of treatment, with a range of roughly 6 to 40 months. Samples averaged approximately 260,000 productive templates and 90,000 to 100,000 productive rearrangements. Of the 86 people in the trial, roughly 27 had longitudinal samples available. Cryopreserved peripheral blood mononuclear cells were collected at three points: before therapy, at response, and at either sustained remission or disease progression. Every remission and progressive disease sample was obtained while ibrutinib was still being received by the patients.

Interpreted using the paper, the time point label stands for: eleven to twelve months on ibrutinib. For TCR beta library preparation, 2 to 2.5 micrograms of genomic DNA were isolated from cryopreserved PBMCs. High-throughput TCR beta sequencing was performed on longitudinal blood samples from CLL patients receiving ibrutinib monotherapy. Patients were enrolled in a phase 2 open-label single-center ibrutinib monotherapy trial. Summary of the overall study and its limitations: Baseline clonality was found to be higher than that of age-matched healthy donors and was strongly correlated with circulating CD8+ T-cell counts. Public clonotypes were rare and either contracted or stayed stable during treatment, and the rise in clonality at ibrutinib response reflected the expansion of private clonotypes. Clonality rose at ibrutinib response, remained stable during sustained remission, and dropped back toward baseline at progression. Sampling times were not matched between patients in sustained remission and patients whose disease was progressing, and lymph node repertoires were not examined.

The goal of deep resolution MiSeq sequencing was a depth between 1 in 1 million and 1 in 200,000 T cells, and coverage averaged 10x per clonotype. The immunoSEQ hsTCRB Kit was used to generate the TCR beta libraries. From the authors' description of their analysis: Data were analyzed with ImmunoSEQ Data Assistant and ImmunoSEQ Analyzer, with V, D and J genes assigned per IMGT definitions. Clonality, which ranges from 0 to 1, was calculated as one minus the normalized Shannon entropy of productive rearrangement frequencies. Only overrepresented clonotypes making up at least 0.05% of the repertoire of each patient were included in the public clonotype analysis. About a dozen age-matched healthy donor repertoires from immuneACCESS served as clonality controls. TCRdb provides this immuneACCESS table in a form limited to in-frame rearrangements. Some clones are lacking; in checked studies, under half of them reflect an unresolved V gene, and why the rest are absent is not known. V and J calls and clone size follow that table, whereas D and trimming were derived from the DNA. The sample table records about 140,000 clones; around three quarters of these occur just once. 28% of the sample lies in the top ten.

The TCR was taken from a human donor with chronic lymphocytic leukemia. The sequence links TRBV13 to TRBJ2-7; TRBD2 fits 12 bases in the junction. The sequencing used PBMCs, collected after 12 months of ibrutinib treatment. CDR3 loop: CASSSGTSGWSSYEQYF. The DNA sequence follows: TGTGCCAGCAGCTCCGGGACTAGCGGGTGGAGCTCCTACGAGCAGTACTTC.